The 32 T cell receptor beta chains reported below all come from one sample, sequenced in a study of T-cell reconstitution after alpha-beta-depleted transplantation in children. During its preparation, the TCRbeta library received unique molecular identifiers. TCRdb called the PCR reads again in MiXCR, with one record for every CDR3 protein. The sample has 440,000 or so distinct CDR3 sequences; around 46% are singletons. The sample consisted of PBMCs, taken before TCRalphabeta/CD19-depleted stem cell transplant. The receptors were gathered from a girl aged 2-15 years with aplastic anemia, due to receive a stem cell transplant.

The CDR3 protein is CASSLTGPQPQHF. CDR3 DNA: TGTGCCAGCAGCTTAACGGGGCCCCAGCCCCAGCATTTT. The chain recombines TRBV7-2 with TRBJ1-5; possible D gene TRBD1, 5 bases. The CDR3 length is 13 residues. CDR1 is SGHTA and CDR2 is FQGNSA in the germline V gene. V was trimmed by 2 bases and J by 7 bases, leaving 9 bases between them.

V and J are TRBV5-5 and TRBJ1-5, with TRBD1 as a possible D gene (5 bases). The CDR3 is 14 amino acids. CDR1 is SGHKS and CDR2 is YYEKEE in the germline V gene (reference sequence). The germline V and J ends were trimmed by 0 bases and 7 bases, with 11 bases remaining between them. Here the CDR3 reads CASSLAGAGQPQHF. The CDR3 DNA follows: TGTGCCAGCAGCTTGGCTGGGGCAGGACAGCCCCAGCATTTT.

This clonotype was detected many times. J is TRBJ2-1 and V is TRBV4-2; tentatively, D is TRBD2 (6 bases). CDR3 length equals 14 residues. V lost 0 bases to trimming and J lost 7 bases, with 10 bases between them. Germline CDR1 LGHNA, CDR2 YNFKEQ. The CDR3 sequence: CASSQDGLLNEQFF. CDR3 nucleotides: TGTGCCAGCAGCCAAGACGGACTACTTAATGAGCAGTTCTTC.

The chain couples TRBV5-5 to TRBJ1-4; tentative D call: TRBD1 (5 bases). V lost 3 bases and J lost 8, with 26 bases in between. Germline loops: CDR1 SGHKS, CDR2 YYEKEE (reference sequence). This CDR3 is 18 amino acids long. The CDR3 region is CASSSHPRGGDKLEKLFF. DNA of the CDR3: TGTGCCAGCAGCTCCCACCCCCGGGGAGGGGATAAATTGGAAAAACTGTTTTTT.

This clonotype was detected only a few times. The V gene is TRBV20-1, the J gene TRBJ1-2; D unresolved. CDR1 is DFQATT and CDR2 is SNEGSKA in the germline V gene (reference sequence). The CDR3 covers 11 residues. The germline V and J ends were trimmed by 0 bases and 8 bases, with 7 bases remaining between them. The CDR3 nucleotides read TGCAGTGCTAGAGATCTCGAGGGCTACACCTTC. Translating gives CSARDLEGYTF.

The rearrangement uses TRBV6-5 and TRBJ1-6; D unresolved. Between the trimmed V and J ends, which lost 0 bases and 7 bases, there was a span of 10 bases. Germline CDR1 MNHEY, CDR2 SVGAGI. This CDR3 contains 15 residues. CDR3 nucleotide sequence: TGTGCCAGCAGTTACTCGAAGGGCTCAAATTCACCCCTCCACTTT. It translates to CASSYSKGSNSPLHF.

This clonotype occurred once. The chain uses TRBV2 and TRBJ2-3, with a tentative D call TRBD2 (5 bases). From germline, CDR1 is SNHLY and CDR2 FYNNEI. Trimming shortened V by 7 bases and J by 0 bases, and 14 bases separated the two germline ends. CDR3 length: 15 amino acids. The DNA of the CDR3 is TGTGCCAGCAAGTTTGGGGAGAGTAGCACAGATACGCAGTATTTT. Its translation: CASKFGESSTDTQYF.

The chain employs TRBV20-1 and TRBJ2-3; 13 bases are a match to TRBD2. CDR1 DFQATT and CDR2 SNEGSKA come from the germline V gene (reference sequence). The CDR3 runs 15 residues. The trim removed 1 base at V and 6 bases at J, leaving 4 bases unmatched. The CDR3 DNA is TGCAGTGCTAGAGGACTAGCGGGGGGCTGGGATACGCAGTATTTT. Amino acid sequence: CSARGLAGGWDTQYF.

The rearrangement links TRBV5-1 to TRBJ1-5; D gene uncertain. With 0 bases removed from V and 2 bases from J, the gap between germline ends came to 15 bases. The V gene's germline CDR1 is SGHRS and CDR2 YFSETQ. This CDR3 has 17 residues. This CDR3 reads CASSLGESSVGNQPQHF. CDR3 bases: TGCGCCAGCAGCTTGGGGGAGTCGAGCGTGGGCAATCAGCCCCAGCATTTT.

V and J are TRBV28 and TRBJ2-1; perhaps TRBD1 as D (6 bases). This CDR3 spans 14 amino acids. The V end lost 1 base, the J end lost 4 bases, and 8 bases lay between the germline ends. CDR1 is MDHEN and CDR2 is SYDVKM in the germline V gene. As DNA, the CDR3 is TGTGCCAGCAGTTTATCCGGACAGTACAATGAGCAGTTCTTC. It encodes CASSLSGQYNEQFF.

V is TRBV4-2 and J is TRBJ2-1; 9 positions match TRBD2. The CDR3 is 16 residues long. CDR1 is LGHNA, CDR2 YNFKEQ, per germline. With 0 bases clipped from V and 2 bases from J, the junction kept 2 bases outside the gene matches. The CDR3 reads CASSQEVAGAYNEQFF. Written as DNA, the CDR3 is TGTGCCAGCAGCCAAGAGGTAGCGGGAGCCTACAATGAGCAGTTCTTC.

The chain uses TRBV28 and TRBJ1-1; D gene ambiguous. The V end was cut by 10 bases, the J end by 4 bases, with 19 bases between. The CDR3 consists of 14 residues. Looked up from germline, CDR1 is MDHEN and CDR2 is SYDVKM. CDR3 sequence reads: CATISPERITEAFF. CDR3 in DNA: TGTGCCACCATCAGTCCGGAAAGGATCACTGAAGCTTTCTTT. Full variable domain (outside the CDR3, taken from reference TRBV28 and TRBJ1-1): DVKVTQSSRYLVKRTGEKVFLECVQDMDHENMFWYRQDPGLGLRLIYFSYDVKMKEKGDIPEGYSVSREKKERFSLILESASTNQTSMYLCATISPERITEAFFGQGTRLTVV.

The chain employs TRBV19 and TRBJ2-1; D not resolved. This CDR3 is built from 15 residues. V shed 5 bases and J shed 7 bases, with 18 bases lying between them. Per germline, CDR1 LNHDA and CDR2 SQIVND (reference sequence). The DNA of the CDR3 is TGTGCCAGTAGTGTCCAGGACCTCGCAAGGAATGAGCAGTTCTTC. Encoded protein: CASSVQDLARNEQFF.

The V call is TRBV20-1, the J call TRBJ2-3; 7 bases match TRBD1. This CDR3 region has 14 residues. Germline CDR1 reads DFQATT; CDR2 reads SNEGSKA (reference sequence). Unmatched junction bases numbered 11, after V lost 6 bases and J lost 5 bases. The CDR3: CSAQQGPRGDTQYF. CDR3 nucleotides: TGCAGTGCCCAACAGGGGCCTAGGGGAGATACGCAGTATTTT.

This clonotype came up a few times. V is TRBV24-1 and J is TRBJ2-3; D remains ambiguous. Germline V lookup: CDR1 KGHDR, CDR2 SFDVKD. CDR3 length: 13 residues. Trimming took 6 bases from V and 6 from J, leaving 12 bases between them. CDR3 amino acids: CATSLTAGDTQYF. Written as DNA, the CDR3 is TGTGCCACCAGTCTCACAGCAGGCGATACGCAGTATTTT.

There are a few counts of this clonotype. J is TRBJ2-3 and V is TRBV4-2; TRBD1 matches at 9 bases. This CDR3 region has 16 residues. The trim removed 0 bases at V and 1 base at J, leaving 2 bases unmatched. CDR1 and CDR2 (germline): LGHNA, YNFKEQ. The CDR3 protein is CASSQEGDRGTDTQYF. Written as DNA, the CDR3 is TGTGCCAGCAGCCAAGAAGGGGACAGGGGCACAGATACGCAGTATTTT.

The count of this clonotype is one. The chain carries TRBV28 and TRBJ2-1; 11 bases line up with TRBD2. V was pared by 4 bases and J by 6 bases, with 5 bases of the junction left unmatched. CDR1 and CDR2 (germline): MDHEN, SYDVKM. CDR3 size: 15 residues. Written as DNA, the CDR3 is TGTGCCAGCAGTTCAGGTAGCGGGGGGGCCAATGAGCAGTTCTTC. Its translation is CASSSGSGGANEQFF.

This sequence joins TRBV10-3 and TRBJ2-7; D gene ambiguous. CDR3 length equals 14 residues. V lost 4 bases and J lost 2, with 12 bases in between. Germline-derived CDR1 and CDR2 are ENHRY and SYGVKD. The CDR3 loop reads CAISASELTYEQYF. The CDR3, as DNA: TGTGCCATCAGTGCCAGCGAGCTAACCTACGAGCAGTACTTC.

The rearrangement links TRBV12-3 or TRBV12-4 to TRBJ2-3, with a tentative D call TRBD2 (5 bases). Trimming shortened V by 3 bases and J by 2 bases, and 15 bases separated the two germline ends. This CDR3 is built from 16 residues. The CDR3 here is CASSLMRRLATDTQYF. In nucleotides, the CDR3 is TGTGCCAGCAGTTTGATGCGGAGGTTGGCCACAGATACGCAGTATTTT.

The CDR3 reads CATSQGKSYEQYF. In nucleotides, the CDR3 is TGTGCCACCTCACAGGGGAAGTCCTACGAGCAGTACTTC. This chain connects TRBV12-3 or TRBV12-4 to TRBJ2-7; 7 positions match TRBD1. J lost 1 base, V lost 10 bases, and 7 bases had no gene match. The CDR3 totals 13 residues.

In DNA, the CDR3 is TGCAGCACTACGGGAGCTAAGGCCCAAGAGACCCAGTACTTC. Amino acid sequence: CSTTGAKAQETQYF. The chain is built from TRBV29-1 and TRBJ2-5, with D possibly being TRBD2 (6 bases). The CDR3 totals 14 residues. CDR1 is SQVTM, CDR2 ANQGSEA, per germline. Trimming removed 8 bases from V and 1 base from J, with 17 bases in between.

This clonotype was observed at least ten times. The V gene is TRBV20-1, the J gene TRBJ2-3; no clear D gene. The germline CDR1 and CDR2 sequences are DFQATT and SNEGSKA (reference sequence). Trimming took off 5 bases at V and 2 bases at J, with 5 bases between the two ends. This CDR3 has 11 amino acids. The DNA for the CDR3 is TGCAGTGCTGTTCTCACAGATACGCAGTATTTT. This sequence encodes CSAVLTDTQYF.

CDR3 DNA sequence: TGTGCCAGCAGCTCTAGAGGTGTCTCCTACGAGCAGTACTTC. As protein: CASSSRGVSYEQYF. This sequence joins TRBV5-5 and TRBJ2-7; no reliable D call. V was clipped by 3 bases and J by 0 bases, with 10 bases between them. The CDR3 extends over 14 amino acids. CDR1 is SGHKS, CDR2 YYEKEE, per germline (reference sequence).

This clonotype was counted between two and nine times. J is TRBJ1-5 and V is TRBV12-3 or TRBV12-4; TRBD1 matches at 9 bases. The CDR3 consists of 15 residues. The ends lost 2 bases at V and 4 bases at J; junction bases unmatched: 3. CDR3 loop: CASSLWDRVNQPQHF. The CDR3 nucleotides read TGTGCCAGCAGTTTATGGGACAGGGTTAATCAGCCCCAGCATTTT.

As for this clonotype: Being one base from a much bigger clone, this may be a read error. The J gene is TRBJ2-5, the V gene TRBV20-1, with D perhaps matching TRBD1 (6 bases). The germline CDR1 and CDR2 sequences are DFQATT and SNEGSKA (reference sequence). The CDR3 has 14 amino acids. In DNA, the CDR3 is TGCACTGCTAGAAGGGGGAGCCGATTGGAGACCCAGTACTTC. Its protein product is CTARRGSRLETQYF.

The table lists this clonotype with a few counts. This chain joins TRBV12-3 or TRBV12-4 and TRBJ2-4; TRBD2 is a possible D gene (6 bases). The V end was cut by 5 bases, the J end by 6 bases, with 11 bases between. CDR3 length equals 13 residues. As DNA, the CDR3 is TGTGCCAGCAGTCCGAGGAGGGCAAACATTCAGTACTTC. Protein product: CASSPRRANIQYF.

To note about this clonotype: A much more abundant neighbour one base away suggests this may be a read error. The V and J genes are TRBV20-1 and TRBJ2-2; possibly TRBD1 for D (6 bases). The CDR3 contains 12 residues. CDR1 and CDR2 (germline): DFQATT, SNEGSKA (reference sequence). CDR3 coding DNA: TGCAGTGCCCTACCGGGGTCAGGGGAGATGTTTTTT. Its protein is CSALPGSGEMFF.

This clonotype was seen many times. The CDR3 spells CSASSGRGIPNTEAFF. The DNA of the CDR3 is TGCAGTGCTAGTTCGGGTAGGGGGATACCGAACACTGAAGCTTTCTTT. The chain has TRBV20-1 and TRBJ1-1; D is perhaps TRBD1 (6 bases). Trimming took 3 bases from V and 1 from J, leaving 18 bases between them. Germline CDR1 DFQATT, CDR2 SNEGSKA (reference sequence). The CDR3 has 16 amino acids.

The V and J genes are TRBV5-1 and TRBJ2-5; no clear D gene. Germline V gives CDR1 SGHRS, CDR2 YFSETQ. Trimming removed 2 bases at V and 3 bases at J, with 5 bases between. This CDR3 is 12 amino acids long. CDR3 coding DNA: TGCGCCAGCAGCTTACTCGAAGAGACCCAGTACTTC. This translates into CASSLLEETQYF.

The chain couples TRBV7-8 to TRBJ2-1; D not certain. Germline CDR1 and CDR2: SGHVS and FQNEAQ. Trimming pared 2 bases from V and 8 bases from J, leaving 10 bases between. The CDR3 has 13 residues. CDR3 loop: CASSLWVSHEQFF. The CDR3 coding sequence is TGTGCCAGCAGCTTATGGGTCTCCCATGAGCAGTTCTTC.

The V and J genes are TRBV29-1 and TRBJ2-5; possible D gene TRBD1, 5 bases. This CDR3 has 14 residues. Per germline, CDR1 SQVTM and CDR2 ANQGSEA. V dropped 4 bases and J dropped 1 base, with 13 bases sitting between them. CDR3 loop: CSVGITGFQETQYF. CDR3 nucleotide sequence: TGCAGCGTTGGCATTACAGGATTCCAAGAGACCCAGTACTTC.

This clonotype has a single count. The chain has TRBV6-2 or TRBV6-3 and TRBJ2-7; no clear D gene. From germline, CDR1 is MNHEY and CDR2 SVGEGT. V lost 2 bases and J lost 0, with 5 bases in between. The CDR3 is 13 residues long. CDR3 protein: CASSYAFSYEQYF. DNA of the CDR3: TGTGCCAGCAGTTACGCCTTCTCCTACGAGCAGTACTTC.